This TCR beta chain is drawn from a study of persistence of HIV-infected CD4 T cells. Looking at the study overall: CD4+ T cells responding to CMV or HIV-1 Gag were isolated.

Cells were stimulated with overlapping HIV-1 Gag 15-mer peptides. CD40L/CD69 double-negative CD45RO-high memory CD4+ T cells were collected. These HIV-1-infected adults initiated suppressive ART in chronic infection. Inclusion required CMV-positive serology and CD4+ counts above 400 cells/uL. Before stimulation, PBMCs underwent CD8+ T cell depletion. Comments on this clone: Its specificity is not known.

This was the immunoSEQ version 4 assay in survey mode. Generated by immunoSEQ multiplex PCR, the TCRdb table keeps only in-frame clones and is missing some. The table lists 64,000 or so clones, 70% to 75% of them singletons. Germline V gives CDR1 SGHTA, CDR2 FQGNSA. This CDR3 contains 14 residues. Trimming shortened V by 1 base and J by 1 base, and 5 bases separated the two germline ends. J is TRBJ1-3 and V is TRBV7-2; no reliable D call. The origin of this receptor is an adult man with HIV who was CMV-seropositive. The sample here was CD4+ T cells sorted from PBMCs after 18-hour stimulation, taken from a patient who received antiretroviral therapy. The CDR3, as DNA: TGTGCCAGCAGCTTAGGGCCGTCTGGAAACACCATATATTTT. It encodes CASSLGPSGNTIYF.